This T cell receptor beta chain is drawn from a study of response to subunit inactivated influenza vaccine. This clonotype occurred many times. TCRdb re-analysed the RT-PCR reads in MiXCR, keeping a single row per CDR3 protein. The sample lists about 700,000 distinct CDR3 sequences, 12% to 15% seen once, with approximately 7.6% in the top ten. V shed 5 bases and J shed 4 bases, with 19 bases lying between them. Germline V gene data show CDR1 as SGHKS and CDR2 as YYEKEE (reference sequence). This CDR3 is built from 15 residues. The TCR comes from a man aged 45-65 years who received an inactivated influenza vaccine. Here the sequenced sample was PBMCs from blood, taken approximately 15 days before vaccination. The chain joins TRBV5-5 to TRBJ2-7; a possible D gene is TRBD2 (6 bases). The CDR3 loop is CASSYLWGERYEQYF. CDR3 coding DNA: TGTGCCAGCAGTTACCTGTGGGGGGAGAGGTACGAGCAGTACTTC.